The 14 T cell receptor beta chains below come from one sample, sequenced in a study of blood T cell repertoires in COVID-19. Measured with immunoSEQ multiplex PCR; TCRdb has only the in-frame clones, and not every one. The sample holds roughly 90,000 clones, roughly 83% seen once. The sample consisted of peripheral blood. The receptors were sampled from a woman older than 75 with active or convalescent COVID-19.

The chain is built from TRBV9 and TRBJ2-2; D might be TRBD1 (6 bases). The CDR3 loop spans 15 amino acids. CDR1 SGDLS and CDR2 YYNGEE come from the germline V gene. V shed 4 bases and J shed 3 bases, with 13 bases lying between them. CDR3 amino acids: CASSTWTADTGELFF. The CDR3 DNA follows: TGTGCCAGCAGCACGTGGACAGCAGACACCGGGGAGCTGTTTTTT.

This sequence joins TRBV13 and TRBJ2-7; 13 bases agree with TRBD2. The germline V gene has CDR1 PRHDT and CDR2 FYEKMQ (reference sequence). J was trimmed by 5 bases and V by 1 base; bases with no gene match: 5. The CDR3 extends over 16 amino acids. CDR3 sequence reads: CASSLAGLAGVDEQYF. CDR3 bases: TGTGCCAGCAGCTTAGCTGGACTAGCGGGAGTAGACGAGCAGTACTTC.

The rearrangement uses TRBV15 and TRBJ2-7; D is perhaps TRBD1 (5 bases). V dropped 0 bases and J dropped 2 bases, with 11 bases sitting between them. CDR1 LNHNV and CDR2 YYDKDF come from the germline V gene (reference sequence). The CDR3 spans 15 residues. The CDR3: CATSRDLTDTYEQYF. In DNA, the CDR3 is TGTGCCACCAGCAGAGATTTGACAGATACCTACGAGCAGTACTTC.

The gene calls are TRBV19 and TRBJ2-3, with 10 bases that match TRBD2. The ends lost 0 bases at V and 3 bases at J; junction bases unmatched: 3. The germline gives CDR1 LNHDA, CDR2 SQIVND (reference sequence). The CDR3 runs to 16 residues. CDR3 bases: TGTGCCAGTAGTATAGAAAGCGGGGGGGCGACAGATACGCAGTATTTT. It encodes CASSIESGGATDTQYF.

The chain joins TRBV28 to TRBJ2-5; D is perhaps TRBD2 (5 bases). Germline V lookup: CDR1 MDHEN, CDR2 SYDVKM. The V gene lost 5 bases and the J gene lost 5 bases, with 18 bases spanning the gap. This CDR3 is 15 amino acids long. The CDR3 region has the DNA TGTGCCAGCAGTGACCCGGGCGGGCTGGCGGAGACCCAGTACTTC. Amino acids: CASSDPGGLAETQYF.

This clone was found a few times. The rearrangement links TRBV5-4 to TRBJ1-5, with TRBD1 matching over 10 bases. CDR3 length equals 18 residues. Per germline, CDR1 SGHNT and CDR2 YYREEE (reference sequence). Trimming at V came to 4 bases and at J to 2 bases, leaving 12 bases not matched to a gene. As DNA, the CDR3 is TGTGCCAGCAGCGGAAGGACAGGGGGGACAAAGGGCAATCAGCCCCAGCATTTT. The encoded protein is CASSGRTGGTKGNQPQHF.

The chain carries TRBV5-4 and TRBJ2-7, with unresolved D. Germline lookup yields CDR1 SGHNT and CDR2 YYREEE (reference sequence). The V end was cut by 0 bases, the J end by 5 bases, with 12 bases between. The CDR3 has 14 amino acids. The CDR3 protein is CASSLEGYRDEQYF. Here the CDR3 DNA reads TGTGCCAGCAGCTTGGAAGGTTACAGAGACGAGCAGTACTTC. Together with reference TRBV5-4 and TRBJ2-7, the CDR3 gives the full variable domain: ETGVTQSPTHLIKTRGQQVTLRCSSQSGHNTVSWYQQALGQGPQFIFQYYREEENGRGNFPPRFSGLQFPNYSSELNVNALELDDSALYLCASSLEGYRDEQYFGPGTRLTVT.

This clone has only one observation. The V call is TRBV6-5, the J call TRBJ1-2, with 10 bases identical to TRBD1. The ends lost 7 bases at V and 2 bases at J; junction bases unmatched: 4. Germline V lookup: CDR1 MNHEY, CDR2 SVGAGI. The CDR3 is 14 amino acids. The CDR3 sequence: CASTRTGGNYGYTF. The CDR3 nucleotides are TGTGCCAGCACGCGGACAGGGGGGAACTATGGCTACACCTTC.

The chain recombines TRBV5-5 with TRBJ2-7, with TRBD2 matching 9 bases. V gave up 0 bases and J gave up 5 bases; unmatched junction bases: 9. The length of the CDR3 is 16 residues. Per germline, CDR1 SGHKS and CDR2 YYEKEE (reference sequence). The CDR3 sequence is CASSLVGAGGPNEQYF. CDR3 DNA: TGTGCCAGCAGCTTGGTCGGAGCGGGAGGACCCAACGAGCAGTACTTC.

The chain couples TRBV4-2 to TRBJ2-2; 7 positions agree with TRBD2. The germline gives CDR1 LGHNA, CDR2 YNFKEQ. The junction had 7 bases not matched to a gene; V was cut back by 0 bases and J by 3 bases. This CDR3 region has 17 residues. CDR3 DNA: TGTGCCAGCAGCCAAGATCGACTAGCAACCCACACCGGGGAGCTGTTTTTT. This encodes CASSQDRLATHTGELFF.

The chain is built from TRBV5-1 and TRBJ2-5; the match to TRBD2 covers 14 bases. The CDR3 runs 15 residues. The trim removed 4 bases at V and 4 bases at J, leaving 3 bases unmatched. CDR1 and CDR2 from the germline V gene are SGHRS and YFSETQ. Here the CDR3 reads CASSAGTSGRETQYF. The CDR3 DNA reads TGCGCCAGCAGCGCAGGGACTAGCGGGAGAGAGACCCAGTACTTC.

This sequence joins TRBV29-1 and TRBJ2-1, with TRBD2 identical over 7 bases. J was trimmed by 5 bases and V by 0 bases; bases with no gene match: 10. The CDR3 consists of 16 residues. Germline CDR1 is SQVTM and CDR2 is ANQGSEA. The CDR3 loop is CSVEDTRDYWDNEQFF. The CDR3 DNA follows: TGCAGCGTTGAAGATACTAGGGACTACTGGGACAATGAGCAGTTCTTC.

The chain combines TRBV7-3 with TRBJ2-1; TRBD2 matches at 7 bases. Germline V gives CDR1 SGHTA, CDR2 FQGTGA. Trimming took 3 bases from V and 0 from J; bases not matched to a gene: 5. CDR3 size: 16 residues. CDR3 in amino acids: CASSFTGGSSYNEQFF. CDR3 nucleotides: TGTGCCAGCAGCTTTACTGGCGGGAGCTCCTACAATGAGCAGTTCTTC.

This chain links TRBV5-1 with TRBJ1-1, with 9 positions matching TRBD1. The junction had 6 bases not matched to a gene; V was cut back by 4 bases and J by 5 bases. The germline V gene encodes CDR1 SGHRS and CDR2 YFSETQ. The CDR3 is made up of 14 amino acids. The CDR3 nucleotides are TGCGCCAGCAGCCCCGGGACAGGGTGGACTGAAGCTTTCTTT. As protein: CASSPGTGWTEAFF.